This T cell receptor (beta chain) was sequenced during a study of T cells in Graves' hyperthyroidism and ophthalmopathy (dated by TCRdb to the late 2010s). Background for the entire study: Peripheral blood was sampled at the time of initial diagnosis, prior to any treatment. A discovery cohort of about a hundred patients, 43 with Graves' ophthalmopathy and 57 with stable Graves' hyperthyroidism, was used to find distinguishing TCR V-J signatures. An independent validation cohort of fewer than 20 hyperthyroidism patients and 17 patients who later progressed to ophthalmopathy tested prospective prediction of ophthalmopathy. For training and testing, the 100 or so patients in the discovery cohort were randomly divided in a 7:3 ratio. Thyroid tissue and blood T-cell repertoires from about six Graves' hyperthyroidism patients were also compared in the study. After sampling, hyperthyroidism patients received methimazole starting at 30 mg daily, and ophthalmopathy patients received high-dose intravenous methylprednisolone. TCR Vbeta CDR3 sequencing of some 140 peripheral blood samples (approximately 44 ophthalmopathy, 75 to 80 hyperthyroidism and approximately 17 progressor patients) is reported in the paper.

Overall study outcomes, separate from this receptor: Sample size was not statistically predetermined, and investigators were not blinded to group allocation. Blood samples also contained most of the expanded thyroid clonotypes (frequency above 0.001), which suggests that blood repertoires may reflect thyroid immune responses. In validation, the model predicted progression to ophthalmopathy a median of about 6 months before onset, with approximately 71% sensitivity and 72.22% specificity. A 13 V-J signature model separated ophthalmopathy from stable hyperthyroidism, with about 90% sensitivity and roughly 82% specificity in cross-validation and 80%/75% in testing.

The TCR beta CDR3 regions were amplified from the RNA transcripts. The TCR CDR3 was subjected to a first round of RT-PCR using the HTBI primer set and the Qiagen OneStep RT-PCR kit. Libraries were constructed in a second round of multiplex PCR, after which size selection and purification were carried out. The libraries were sequenced on an Illumina HiSeq2000 using paired-end 100 bp reads. The source study handled its data this way. SOAPnuke was used to process the raw data, removing reads that contained adapters or uncalled bases, had a mean Phred below 15, or lacked an exact match to the constant primer or identifier. COPE v1.2.5 was used to merge the high-quality paired reads, and each unique nucleotide sequence was defined as a clonotype. MiTCR v1.1 was used to align clonotypes to the IMGT TRBV, TRBD and TRBJ reference segments. The analysis was restricted to V-J combinations with a frequency above 0.0001, which together covered approximately 99% of the repertoires. The TCS score was defined as F50 (clonal expansion) divided by E x V (chaos), with BLOSUM62-based TCRdist calculated between CDR3 peptides within each V-J. Welch's t-statistics and random forest reduced roughly 530 V-J features to 13, which were used in a naive Bayes classifier (R e1071). The public reads were quality trimmed at Q25 with fastp and then assembled into clones with MiXCR by TCRdb, keeping productive beta chains. Rows are combined by CDR3 protein, so each entry shows the most common genes and DNA. TCRdb, not the original authors, processed these V and J calls. This sample gives 490,000 or so distinct CDR3 sequences in total; just under 20% of them show up just once. The top ten clones comprise about half of the sample.

Moderately to severely active disease, a Clinical Activity Score of at least 3, a NOSPECS grade of at least 4, and a duration under 3 months were present in ophthalmopathy patients. Patients with uncontrolled infections, other autoimmune diseases, pregnancy or lactation were excluded. Diagnoses were based on clinical symptoms, serum thyroxine and TRAb, thyroid ultrasound and orbital computed tomography. PBMCs were separated from 10 ml of fresh peripheral blood using Ficoll-Paque density gradient centrifugation. Trizol reagent was used to extract total RNA, and RNA quality was then checked on an Agilent 2100 Bioanalyzer. There are a few counts of this clonotype. The antigen this receptor binds is unknown. Per-nucleotide qualities are absent, and no much larger clonotype sits a single base away. The CDR3 starts with the cysteine, ends with the phenylalanine, and has 13 residues. Only the CDR3 region is kept as DNA, spanning 39 bases read in frame from base 1. Between the V and J ends, shortened by 8 bases and 4 bases respectively, the junction contains 14 bases. The germline V gene (reference sequence) supplies CDR1 LNHDA and CDR2 SQIVND.

Sequences were obtained from blood. This sequence was found in a middle-aged man with Graves' ophthalmopathy. Recombination linked TRBV19 to TRBJ1-1; TRBD1 might be the D gene, on 5 matching bases. The CDR3 in this case is CASRRGGVTEAFF. The sequenced DNA is TGTGCCAGTCGCCGGGGAGGGGTCACTGAAGCTTTCTTT.